Shown below are 27 T cell receptor beta chains from a single sample sequenced in a study of T-cell memory formation after mild COVID-19. TCRdb recomputed calls from the 5' RACE reads with MiXCR, one row per CDR3 protein. In the table there are roughly 190,000 distinct CDR3 sequences, around 25% of which are singletons. Sequencing input: PBMCs or a T cell subset sorted from them (not recorded which). The receptor source for this set is an adult woman who had mild COVID-19 (a few samples of this study predate the infection). Cell type and time point are not known.

This clonotype was counted only a few times. The V gene is TRBV6-2 or TRBV6-3, the J gene TRBJ2-7; TRBD2 matches 8 bases. With V trimmed by 2 bases and J by 5 bases, 14 bases remained unmatched. The CDR3 is 17 residues long. Per germline, CDR1 MNHEY and CDR2 SVGEGT. The CDR3 region has the DNA TGTGCCAGCAGTTACCCCTCGGGGGGGCCCTTTGGGGACGAGCAGTACTTC. It encodes CASSYPSGGPFGDEQYF.

The V and J genes are TRBV7-6 and TRBJ1-1; TRBD1 is a possible D gene (5 bases). V was shortened by 5 bases and J by 1 base, with 17 bases between the two germline ends. The CDR3 is 16 residues long. Germline-derived CDR1 and CDR2 are SGHVS and FNYEAQ. CDR3 protein: CASSDVLGDPNTEAFF. The CDR3 nucleotides read TGTGCCAGCAGCGACGTGCTCGGGGACCCGAACACTGAAGCTTTCTTT.

At least ten counts were recorded for this clonotype. The chain uses TRBV9 and TRBJ2-6, with TRBD1 as a possible D gene (5 bases). The CDR3 loop spans 17 amino acids. V lost 4 bases to trimming and J lost 2 bases, with 16 bases between them. The V gene's germline CDR1 is SGDLS and CDR2 YYNGEE. CDR3 region: CASSPPLWGAGANVLTF. CDR3 sequence (DNA): TGTGCCAGCAGCCCCCCCTTATGGGGCGCTGGGGCCAACGTCCTGACTTTC.

This clonotype was seen a few times. The V and J genes are TRBV15 and TRBJ1-5; D ambiguous. V was shortened by 1 base and J by 5 bases, with 3 bases between the two germline ends. The CDR3 loop spans 12 amino acids. CDR1 and CDR2 from the germline V gene are LNHNV and YYDKDF (reference sequence). CDR3 sequence reads: CATSRADQPQHF. The CDR3 nucleotides are TGTGCCACCAGCAGAGCGGATCAGCCCCAGCATTTT.

This clonotype has more than one count but fewer than ten. The rearrangement joins TRBV9 to TRBJ2-6; possibly TRBD1 or TRBD2 for D (5 bases each). Per germline, CDR1 SGDLS and CDR2 YYNGEE. Trimming left V 3 bases short and J 0 bases short, with 10 bases between. This CDR3 comprises 16 residues. In DNA, the CDR3 is TGTGCCAGCAGCGGGGACCGGAGCTCTGGGGCCAACGTCCTGACTTTC. Amino acid sequence: CASSGDRSSGANVLTF. The full variable domain, with the rest looked up from reference TRBV9 and TRBJ2-6, is DSGVTQTPKHLITATGQRVTLRCSPRSGDLSVYWYQQSLDQGLQFLIQYYNGEERAKGNILERFSAQQFPDLHSELNLSSLELGDSALYFCASSGDRSSGANVLTFGAGSRLTVL.

The V and J genes are TRBV5-1 and TRBJ1-1; D gene unclear. Trimming cost V 0 bases and J 0 bases, with 21 bases left between them. Germline V gene sequence: CDR1 SGHRS, CDR2 YFSETQ. The CDR3 is 19 amino acids. The CDR3 here is CASSLGALRVGGMNTEAFF. In DNA, the CDR3 is TGCGCCAGCAGCTTGGGGGCCCTACGTGTTGGTGGCATGAACACTGAAGCTTTCTTT.

The table lists this clonotype with a few counts. CDR3 sequence reads: CASSQGFPASGGPPSYEQYF. The CDR3 DNA reads TGCGCCAGCAGCCAAGGGTTCCCGGCTAGCGGGGGCCCACCCTCCTACGAGCAGTACTTC. The chain carries TRBV4-1 and TRBJ2-7; 10 bases match TRBD2. The length of the CDR3 is 20 residues. In germline, CDR1 is MGHRA, CDR2 YSYEKL. The J segment lost 0 bases and the V segment lost 1 base, leaving 15 bases of the junction unmatched.

This clonotype showed up just a few times. This chain links TRBV12-3 or TRBV12-4 with TRBJ1-1; D is ambiguous. Between the trimmed V and J ends, which lost 3 bases and 7 bases, there was a span of 15 bases. The CDR3 is made up of 14 amino acids. The CDR3 region has the DNA TGTGCCAGCAGTTTCGGCGTCGGTAAAGGTGAAGCTTTCTTT. Translating gives CASSFGVGKGEAFF.

This clonotype was detected only a few times. V and J are TRBV12-3 or TRBV12-4 and TRBJ2-3, with a tentative D call TRBD2 (5 bases). Trimming took off 3 bases at V and 6 bases at J, with 13 bases between the two ends. This CDR3 is 14 amino acids long. The CDR3 nucleotides are TGTGCCAGCAGTTTGGAGTCGCCGGGGGATACGCAGTATTTT. It is translated as CASSLESPGDTQYF.

The chain has TRBV7-3 and TRBJ2-1; D might be TRBD1 or TRBD2, each matching 5 bases. CDR1 SGHTA and CDR2 FQGTGA come from the germline V gene. This CDR3 has 14 residues. V lost 3 bases and J 6 bases, leaving 12 bases between the germline ends. CDR3 DNA sequence: TGTGCCAGCAGCTTGGGACGCCAAACCAATGAGCAGTTCTTC. It codes for CASSLGRQTNEQFF.

V and J are TRBV11-2 and TRBJ2-5; D perhaps matches TRBD1 (5 bases). Between the trimmed V and J ends, which lost 3 bases and 4 bases, there was a span of 21 bases. Germline lookup yields CDR1 SGHAT and CDR2 FQNNGV. The CDR3 contains 17 residues. CDR3 residues: CASSLTTDDFSGETQYF. The DNA for the CDR3 is TGTGCCAGCAGCTTGACGACAGACGATTTTTCAGGAGAGACCCAGTACTTC.

Only a few counts were recorded for this clonotype. The chain links TRBV6-1 to TRBJ2-7; D gene ambiguous. CDR3 length equals 12 residues. Germline V gene data show CDR1 as MNHNS and CDR2 as SASEGT. V was trimmed by 1 base and J by 5 bases, leaving 6 bases between them. CDR3 protein: CASSEGIHEQYF. CDR3 DNA sequence: TGTGCCAGCAGTGAAGGGATACACGAGCAGTACTTC.

V gene TRBV20-1 combines with J gene TRBJ2-1; D is unclear. CDR1 is DFQATT and CDR2 is SNEGSKA in the germline V gene (reference sequence). V lost 5 bases and J lost 6, with 20 bases in between. The CDR3 covers 15 residues. The CDR3 sequence: CSAGLGGTKTNEQFF. DNA of the CDR3: TGCAGTGCTGGATTGGGCGGAACCAAGACCAATGAGCAGTTCTTC.

This chain uses TRBV7-9 with TRBJ2-7; D is perhaps TRBD1 (5 bases). The V and J ends lost 3 bases and 5 bases respectively, with 11 bases between them. This CDR3 is 13 amino acids long. Germline loops: CDR1 SEHNR, CDR2 FQNEAQ (reference sequence). The CDR3 DNA follows: TGTGCCAGCAGCTTCACTCAGGGTGACGAGCAGTACTTC. This codes for CASSFTQGDEQYF.

This clonotype was seen only a few times. V usage is TRBV7-3 and J usage is TRBJ2-6, with D perhaps matching TRBD1 (5 bases). The V and J ends lost 1 base and 0 bases respectively, with 22 bases between them. Germline loops: CDR1 SGHTA, CDR2 FQGTGA. This CDR3 has 21 amino acids. CDR3 in DNA: TGTGCCAGCAGCTTAAACGGGCTAGGGGCAGGGTTTGGCTCTGGGGCCAACGTCCTGACTTTC. It is translated as CASSLNGLGAGFGSGANVLTF.

J is TRBJ2-7 and V is TRBV6-2 or TRBV6-3; no definite D call. CDR3 length: 15 amino acids. Trimming removed 10 bases at V and 0 bases at J, with 19 bases between. Germline CDR1 and CDR2: MNHEY and SVGEGT. The CDR3 nucleotides are TGTGCCACCAACGGCGGTCCGACGGTCTCCTACGAGCAGTACTTC. Translating gives CATNGGPTVSYEQYF.

V gene TRBV15 combines with J gene TRBJ2-5, with 9 bases that match TRBD2. The junction had 12 bases not matched to a gene; V was cut back by 5 bases and J by 5 bases. The CDR3 is made up of 16 amino acids. The V gene's germline CDR1 is LNHNV and CDR2 YYDKDF (reference sequence). CDR3 loop: CATSLELAGGRETQYF. In nucleotides, the CDR3 is TGTGCCACCAGCCTCGAGTTGGCGGGAGGGAGGGAGACCCAGTACTTC.

This clonotype showed up just a few times. CDR3 nucleotide sequence: TGCGCCAGCAGCCAAGAACAGGGGGACACTGAAGCTTTCTTT. This sequence encodes CASSQEQGDTEAFF. V and J are TRBV4-1 and TRBJ1-1; TRBD1 agrees at 8 bases. The CDR3 covers 14 residues. V shed 0 bases and J 3 bases; nucleotides not matched to a gene: 0. CDR1 and CDR2 (germline): MGHRA, YSYEKL.

This clonotype was found a few times. This CDR3 reads CASSPYGGELGTQYF. In DNA form, the CDR3 reads TGTGCCAGCAGCCCCTATGGCGGGGAGTTAGGTACGCAGTATTTT. The chain carries TRBV3-1 and TRBJ2-3; D is perhaps TRBD2 (6 bases). The germline V gene encodes CDR1 LGHDT and CDR2 YNNKEL (reference sequence). The CDR3 length is 15 residues. V lost 4 bases and J lost 8, with 19 bases in between.

V usage is TRBV6-1 and J usage is TRBJ2-3; D remains unclear. The V gene's germline CDR1 is MNHNS and CDR2 SASEGT. The length of the CDR3 is 13 residues. The ends were cut back, 6 bases at V and 4 bases at J, with 11 bases in the middle. CDR3 coding DNA: TGTGCCAGCAGCTTGAATACGGCAGATACGCAGTATTTT. Translation gives CASSLNTADTQYF.

This sequence joins TRBV5-1 and TRBJ1-1; possibly TRBD1 for D (5 bases). The germline V gene encodes CDR1 SGHRS and CDR2 YFSETQ. V was clipped by 3 bases and J by 1 base, with 16 bases between them. The CDR3 runs to 16 residues. CDR3 amino acids: CASSWGDGRPNTEAFF. CDR3 DNA sequence: TGCGCCAGCAGCTGGGGGGATGGGAGGCCGAACACTGAAGCTTTCTTT.

This clonotype has more than one count but fewer than ten. This rearrangement joins TRBV7-9 to TRBJ2-1; TRBD2 matches at 8 bases. Per germline, CDR1 SEHNR and CDR2 FQNEAQ (reference sequence). J gave up 8 bases and V 5 bases, and 14 bases lay outside the gene matches. This CDR3 comprises 16 residues. CDR3 nucleotides: TGTGCCAGCAGCAAAACGGGACTAGATCAGGGGCATGAGCAGTTCTTC. This sequence encodes CASSKTGLDQGHEQFF. The complete variable domain, with remaining parts taken from reference TRBV7-9 and TRBJ2-1, reads DTGVSQNPRHKITKRGQNVTFRCDPISEHNRLYWYRQTLGQGPEFLTYFQNEAQLEKSRLLSDRFSAERPKGSFSTLEIQRTEQGDSAMYLCASSKTGLDQGHEQFFGPGTRLTVL.

The V call is TRBV24-1, the J call TRBJ2-5; 9 nucleotides agree with TRBD1. V lost 4 bases and J lost 0; bases outside the gene matches: 5. Germline-derived CDR1 and CDR2 are KGHDR and SFDVKD. The length of the CDR3 is 16 residues. The CDR3, as DNA: TGTGCCACCAGTGAGGCCGGACAGGGGTACCAAGAGACCCAGTACTTC. Its translation is CATSEAGQGYQETQYF.

This clonotype was picked up a small number of times. V usage is TRBV5-1 and J usage is TRBJ2-2; TRBD1 matches 7 bases. V shed 2 bases, J shed 3 bases, and the junction held 4 bases outside the gene matches. Germline CDR1 is SGHRS and CDR2 is YFSETQ. The CDR3 sequence is 15 residues long. The DNA for the CDR3 is TGCGCCAGCAGCTTAGGGGGCACGGACACCGGGGAGCTGTTTTTT. It specifies CASSLGGTDTGELFF.

The chain links TRBV7-2 to TRBJ1-6; D is undetermined. Trimming cost V 8 bases and J 11 bases, with 13 bases left between them. Germline values: CDR1 SGHTA, CDR2 FQGNSA. The CDR3 extends over 12 amino acids. The CDR3 DNA is TGTGCCAGCCAACAACCGGGAGCACCCCTCCACTTT. As protein: CASQQPGAPLHF.

The V call is TRBV12-3 or TRBV12-4, the J call TRBJ1-3; D gene uncertain. Trimming took 6 bases from V and 4 from J, leaving 10 bases between them. The CDR3 has 13 residues. As DNA, the CDR3 is TGTGCCAGCAGCCCGATAGGGGGAAACACCATATATTTT. It encodes CASSPIGGNTIYF.

This sequence joins TRBV12-3 or TRBV12-4 and TRBJ1-1; 10 bases map to TRBD1. V was clipped by 6 bases and J by 12 bases; unmatched bases: 7. This CDR3 contains 12 residues. DNA of the CDR3: TGTGCCAGCAGCAGGACAGGGGGTTTTACTTTCTTT. Its protein is CASSRTGGFTFF.